These 20 T cell receptor beta chains were sequenced from one sample in a study of vaccination effects on CD4 cells after COVID-19. These receptors have no known antigen. Antigen-specific CD4+ T cells were expanded (with viral peptide pools) by the ViraFEST assay ahead of sequencing. Investigators separated out CD4+ T cells once about eleven days of culture had passed. From March to December 2020, the person had a SARS-CoV-2 infection that was confirmed by PCR. Method: immunoSEQ multiplex PCR; TCRdb's copy keeps in-frame clones and lacks some. The sample consists of tens of thousands of clones, around two thirds of them appearing once. The sample consisted of CD4+ T cells from PBMCs cultured with a peptide pool, taken before COVID-19 vaccination. These receptor sequences come from a human donor who had a prior SARS-CoV-2 infection.

The V call is TRBV6-1, the J call TRBJ2-3; D is possibly TRBD2 (5 bases). The CDR3 extends over 15 amino acids. Looked up from germline, CDR1 is MNHNS and CDR2 is SASEGT. Trimming removed 3 bases from V and 0 bases from J, with 10 bases in between. CDR3 DNA: TGTGCCAGCAGTGATGGGAGATCTAGCACAGATACGCAGTATTTT. This sequence encodes CASSDGRSSTDTQYF.

This clone occurred once. The chain has TRBV7-9 and TRBJ2-3; D not certain. Trimming stripped 5 bases from V and 1 base from J, with 10 bases between. Germline CDR1 is SEHNR and CDR2 is FQNEAQ (reference sequence). This CDR3 is 14 amino acids long. The CDR3 reads CASSMGVGTDTQYF. The CDR3 nucleotides are TGTGCCAGCAGCATGGGCGTGGGCACAGATACGCAGTATTTT.

The V and J genes are TRBV7-8 and TRBJ1-6; TRBD1 aligns across 11 bases. From germline, CDR1 is SGHVS and CDR2 FQNEAQ. This CDR3 comprises 14 residues. The junction had 4 bases not matched to a gene; V was cut back by 5 bases and J by 10 bases. CDR3 sequence (DNA): TGTGCCAGCAGCCGTGGGGACAGGGGGTCACCCCTCCACTTT. This codes for CASSRGDRGSPLHF.

In this sample, this clone turned up a few times. The chain joins TRBV30 to TRBJ1-2; D gene unclear. CDR1 GTSNPN and CDR2 SVGIG come from the germline V gene (reference sequence). The V end was cut by 3 bases, the J end by 4 bases, with 12 bases between. This CDR3 has 13 residues. The CDR3 here is CAWSLGWAYGYTF. The CDR3, as DNA: TGTGCCTGGAGCCTCGGGTGGGCCTATGGCTACACCTTC. The entire variable domain, with the rest obtained from reference TRBV30 and TRBJ1-2, is as follows: SQTIHQWPATLVQPVGSPLSLECTVEGTSNPNLYWYRQAAGRGLQLLFYSVGIGQISSEVPQNLSASRPQDRQFILSSKKLLLSDSGFYLCAWSLGWAYGYTFGSGTRLTVV.

The chain has TRBV4-3 and TRBJ2-3; D not certain. The CDR3 runs 13 residues. V was clipped by 0 bases and J by 6 bases, with 7 bases between them. CDR1 and CDR2 (germline): LGHNA, YSLEER. The DNA of the CDR3 is TGCGCCAGCAGCCAAGATCCATGGGATACGCAGTATTTT. Encoded protein: CASSQDPWDTQYF.

As concerns this clone: Other DNA sequences in this specimen translate into the identical CDR3. This chain links TRBV7-3 with TRBJ2-2; D possibly matches TRBD1 or TRBD2 (5 bases each). This CDR3 region has 14 residues. Germline values: CDR1 SGHTA, CDR2 FQGTGA. Trimming shortened V by 1 base and J by 5 bases, and 8 bases separated the two germline ends. The CDR3 here is CASSLRGGTGELFF. Here the CDR3 DNA reads TGTGCCAGCAGCTTAAGGGGCGGGACCGGGGAGCTGTTTTTT.

The rearrangement links TRBV6-2 or TRBV6-3 to TRBJ2-7; D perhaps matches TRBD2 (5 bases). V lost 6 bases and J 4 bases, leaving 16 bases between the germline ends. CDR3 size: 14 residues. The germline V gene has CDR1 MNHEY and CDR2 SVGEGT. CDR3 loop: CASSPLGKPYEQYF. For the CDR3, the DNA is TGTGCCAGCAGCCCACTAGGGAAGCCTTACGAGCAGTACTTC.

The chain uses TRBV20-1 and TRBJ2-7; D remains ambiguous. The CDR3 is 11 amino acids. Trimming pared 6 bases from V and 1 base from J, leaving 7 bases between. Germline lookup yields CDR1 DFQATT and CDR2 SNEGSKA (reference sequence). In DNA, the CDR3 is TGCAGTGCCTCTGCTTCCTACGAGCAGTACTTC. Residues: CSASASYEQYF.

The V and J genes are TRBV5-4 and TRBJ1-2; D is possibly TRBD1 (5 bases). Germline CDR1 reads SGHNT; CDR2 reads YYREEE (reference sequence). V was trimmed by 1 base and J by 6 bases, leaving 10 bases between them. This CDR3 is built from 13 residues. CDR3 nucleotides: TGTGCCAGCAGCTTGCCGGGGGGGGATGGCTACACCTTC. Its translation is CASSLPGGDGYTF. Filled out from reference TRBV5-4 and TRBJ1-2, the complete variable domain reads ETGVTQSPTHLIKTRGQQVTLRCSSQSGHNTVSWYQQALGQGPQFIFQYYREEENGRGNFPPRFSGLQFPNYSSELNVNALELDDSALYLCASSLPGGDGYTFGSGTRLTVV.

V usage is TRBV10-2 and J usage is TRBJ2-7, with TRBD1 matching over 9 bases. Germline-derived CDR1 and CDR2 are WSHSY and SAAADI. V lost 4 bases to trimming and J lost 5 bases; unmatched junction nucleotides: 12. The CDR3 extends over 16 amino acids. The CDR3 DNA reads as TGCGCCAGCAGTGGGATAAGGGGACAGGGAAACGACGAGCAGTACTTC. This gives the protein CASSGIRGQGNDEQYF.

This chain links TRBV9 with TRBJ1-3, with 10 bases matching TRBD1. The CDR3 length is 18 residues. V trimming: 0 bases; J trimming: 1 base; junction bases outside the gene matches: 7. Germline V gene sequence: CDR1 SGDLS, CDR2 YYNGEE. CDR3 nucleotide sequence: TGTGCCAGCAGCGTAGGGGACAGGGGACTAGGTTCTGGAAACACCATATATTTT. Its translation: CASSVGDRGLGSGNTIYF.

The V gene is TRBV7-2, the J gene TRBJ1-1; D is possibly TRBD1 (5 bases). Per the germline V gene, CDR1 is SGHTA and CDR2 is FQGNSA. The CDR3 extends over 13 amino acids. Trimming removed 5 bases from V and 7 bases from J, with 14 bases in between. The CDR3: CASSQGRTFEAFF. In nucleotides, the CDR3 is TGTGCCAGCAGCCAGGGACGGACTTTTGAAGCTTTCTTT.

Details on this clone: This sample also contains other DNA sequences that code for the same CDR3. The chain has TRBV7-2 and TRBJ2-1; D call uncertain. The CDR3 covers 15 residues. The germline V and J ends were trimmed by 1 base and 0 bases, with 7 bases remaining between them. The germline CDR1 and CDR2 sequences are SGHTA and FQGNSA. The CDR3 loop reads CASSLGPSSYNEQFF. CDR3 DNA sequence: TGTGCCAGCAGCTTAGGTCCTAGCTCCTACAATGAGCAGTTCTTC.

This chain joins TRBV5-1 and TRBJ2-7, with 9 positions matching TRBD1. Germline CDR1 and CDR2: SGHRS and YFSETQ. The ends lost 1 base at V and 2 bases at J; junction bases unmatched: 4. The CDR3 covers 15 residues. Here the CDR3 DNA reads TGCGCCAGCAGCTTGTCCGGACAGGGGCCCTACGAGCAGTACTTC. Translated, it gives CASSLSGQGPYEQYF.

This sequence joins TRBV28 and TRBJ1-4; TRBD1 is a possible D gene (5 bases). V was shortened by 2 bases and J by 14 bases, with 15 bases between the two germline ends. This CDR3 is 13 amino acids long. Looked up from germline, CDR1 is MDHEN and CDR2 is SYDVKM. The CDR3 DNA is TGTGCCAGCAGTTTAACTGCGGGGACCTCCCTGTTTTTT. This sequence encodes CASSLTAGTSLFF. Looking up the rest from reference TRBV28 and TRBJ1-4 gives the full variable domain: DVKVTQSSRYLVKRTGEKVFLECVQDMDHENMFWYRQDPGLGLRLIYFSYDVKMKEKGDIPEGYSVSREKKERFSLILESASTNQTSMYLCASSLTAGTSLFFGSGTQLSVL.

The chain joins TRBV19 to TRBJ1-5; D is possibly TRBD1 (6 bases). With 5 bases removed from V and 6 bases from J, the gap between germline ends came to 17 bases. From germline, CDR1 is LNHDA and CDR2 SQIVND (reference sequence). This CDR3 is 15 amino acids long. The CDR3 nucleotides read TGTGCCAGTAGTCTGGGGGGGGGCGAGGGTCAGCCCCAGCATTTT. Translated, it gives CASSLGGGEGQPQHF.

This clone is a singleton in its sample. The V call is TRBV4-2, the J call TRBJ1-1; possibly TRBD1 for D (6 bases). Germline V gives CDR1 LGHNA, CDR2 YNFKEQ. This CDR3 contains 14 residues. V dropped 5 bases and J dropped 1 base, with 11 bases sitting between them. As DNA, the CDR3 is TGTGCCAGCAGCAACCAGGGGTGGAACACTGAAGCTTTCTTT. Translation gives CASSNQGWNTEAFF.

CDR3 nucleotide sequence: TGCAGCGTCCGGGACAGCCCCTATTACGAGCAGTACTTC. It codes for CSVRDSPYYEQYF. The rearrangement uses TRBV29-1 and TRBJ2-7; 7 bases line up with TRBD1. The CDR3 consists of 13 residues. Per the germline V gene, CDR1 is SQVTM and CDR2 is ANQGSEA. The junction had 9 bases not matched to a gene; V was cut back by 6 bases and J by 4 bases.

This chain joins TRBV5-8 and TRBJ1-4; D is unclear. The CDR3 extends over 14 amino acids. The V end was cut by 0 bases, the J end by 4 bases, with 7 bases between. CDR1 is SGHTS, CDR2 YDEGEE, per germline. The chain's CDR3 is CASSLGRFNEKLFF. DNA for the CDR3: TGTGCCAGCAGCTTGGGACGGTTTAATGAAAAACTGTTTTTT.

This chain links TRBV7-8 with TRBJ1-4; D not certain. The length of the CDR3 is 14 residues. V was shortened by 0 bases and J by 0 bases, with 2 bases between the two germline ends. Germline V gene sequence: CDR1 SGHVS, CDR2 FQNEAQ. The CDR3 nucleotides are TGTGCCAGCAGCTTAGCAACAACTAATGAAAAACTGTTTTTT. It specifies CASSLATTNEKLFF.